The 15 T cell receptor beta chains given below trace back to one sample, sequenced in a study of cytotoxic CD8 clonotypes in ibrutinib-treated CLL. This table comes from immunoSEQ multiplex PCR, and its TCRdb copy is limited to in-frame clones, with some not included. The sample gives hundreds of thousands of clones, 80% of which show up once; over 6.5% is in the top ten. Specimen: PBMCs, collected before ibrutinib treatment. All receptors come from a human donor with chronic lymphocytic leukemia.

The CDR3 region is CSVESSGSTGELFF. The CDR3 bases are TGCAGCGTTGAGTCTAGCGGGAGCACCGGGGAGCTGTTTTTT. The V and J genes are TRBV29-1 and TRBJ2-2, with TRBD2 identical over 10 bases. The CDR3 runs 14 residues. V dropped 3 bases and J dropped 4; count of bases not matched to a gene: 2. CDR1 and CDR2 from the germline V gene are SQVTM and ANQGSEA.

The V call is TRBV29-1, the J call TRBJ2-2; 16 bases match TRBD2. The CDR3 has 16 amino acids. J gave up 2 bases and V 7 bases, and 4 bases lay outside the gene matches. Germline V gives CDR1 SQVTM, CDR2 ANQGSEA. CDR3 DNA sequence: TGCAGCGGGGGACTAGCGGGAGGGGAAAACACCGGGGAGCTGTTTTTT. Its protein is CSGGLAGGENTGELFF.

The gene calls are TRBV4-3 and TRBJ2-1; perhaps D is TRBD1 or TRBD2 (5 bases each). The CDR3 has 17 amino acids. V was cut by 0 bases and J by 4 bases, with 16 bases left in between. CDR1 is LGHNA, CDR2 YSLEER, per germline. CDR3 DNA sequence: TGCGCCAGCAGCCAAGAATCGGGGACCAACCTTTACAATGAGCAGTTCTTC. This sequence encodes CASSQESGTNLYNEQFF.

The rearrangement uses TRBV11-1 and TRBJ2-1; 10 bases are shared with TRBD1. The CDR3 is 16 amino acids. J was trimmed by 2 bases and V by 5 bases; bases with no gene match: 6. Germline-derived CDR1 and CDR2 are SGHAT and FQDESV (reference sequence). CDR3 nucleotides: TGTGCCAGCAGCCCGCGGGACAGGGGACCCTACAATGAGCAGTTCTTC. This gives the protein CASSPRDRGPYNEQFF.

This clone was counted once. The CDR3 sequence: CSVPWGMHEQFF. The CDR3 nucleotides are TGCAGCGTTCCCTGGGGCATGCATGAGCAGTTCTTC. This chain uses TRBV29-1 with TRBJ2-1; a possible D gene is TRBD1 (5 bases). There are 12 residues in the CDR3. CDR1 SQVTM and CDR2 ANQGSEA come from the germline V gene. The germline V and J ends were trimmed by 5 bases and 8 bases, with 13 bases remaining between them.

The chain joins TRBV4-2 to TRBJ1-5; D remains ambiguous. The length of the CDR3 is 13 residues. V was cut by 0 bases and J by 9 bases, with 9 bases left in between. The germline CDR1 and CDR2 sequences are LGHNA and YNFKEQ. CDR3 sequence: CASSQDLQMPQHF. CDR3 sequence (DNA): TGTGCCAGCAGCCAAGACCTTCAGATGCCCCAGCATTTT.

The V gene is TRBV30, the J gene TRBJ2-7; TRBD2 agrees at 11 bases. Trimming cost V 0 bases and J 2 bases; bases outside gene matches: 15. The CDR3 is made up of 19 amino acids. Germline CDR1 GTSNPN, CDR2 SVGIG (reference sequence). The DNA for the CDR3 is TGTGCCTGGAGTGTACCCCCGCAGGTGTCTAGCGGGAGGCCCTACGAGCAGTACTTC. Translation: CAWSVPPQVSSGRPYEQYF. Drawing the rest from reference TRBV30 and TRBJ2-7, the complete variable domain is SQTIHQWPATLVQPVGSPLSLECTVEGTSNPNLYWYRQAAGRGLQLLFYSVGIGQISSEVPQNLSASRPQDRQFILSSKKLLLSDSGFYLCAWSVPPQVSSGRPYEQYFGPGTRLTVT.

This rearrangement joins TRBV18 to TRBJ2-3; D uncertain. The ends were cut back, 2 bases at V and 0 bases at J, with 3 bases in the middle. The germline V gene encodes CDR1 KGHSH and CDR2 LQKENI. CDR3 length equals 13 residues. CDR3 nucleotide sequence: TGTGCCAGCTCACCAGAGAGCACAGATACGCAGTATTTT. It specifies CASSPESTDTQYF.

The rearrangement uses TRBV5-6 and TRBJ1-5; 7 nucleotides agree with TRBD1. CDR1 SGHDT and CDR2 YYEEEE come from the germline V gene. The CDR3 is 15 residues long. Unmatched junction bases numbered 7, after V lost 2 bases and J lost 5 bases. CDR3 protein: CASSFTGDSYQPQHF. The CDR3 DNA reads TGTGCCAGCAGCTTTACAGGGGATAGTTATCAGCCCCAGCATTTT.

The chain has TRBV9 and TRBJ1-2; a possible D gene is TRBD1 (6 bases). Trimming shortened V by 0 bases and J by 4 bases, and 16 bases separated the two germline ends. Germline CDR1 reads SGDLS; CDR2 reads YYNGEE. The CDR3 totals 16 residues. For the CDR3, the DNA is TGTGCCAGCAGCGTAGCTAGGGACACCTCCCGCTATGGCTACACCTTC. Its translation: CASSVARDTSRYGYTF.

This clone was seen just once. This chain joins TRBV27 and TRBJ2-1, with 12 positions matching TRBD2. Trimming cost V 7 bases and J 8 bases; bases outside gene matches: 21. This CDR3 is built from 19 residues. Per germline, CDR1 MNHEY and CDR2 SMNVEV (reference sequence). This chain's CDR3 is CASITNRGRTSGTFHEQFF. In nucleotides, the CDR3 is TGTGCCAGCATCACCAACAGGGGACGGACTAGCGGGACCTTCCATGAGCAGTTCTTC.

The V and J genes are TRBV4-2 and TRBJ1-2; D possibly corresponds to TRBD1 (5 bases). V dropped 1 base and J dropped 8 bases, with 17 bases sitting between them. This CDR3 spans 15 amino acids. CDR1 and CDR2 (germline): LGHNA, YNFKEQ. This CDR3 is CASSQVTGTIRGYTF. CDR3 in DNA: TGTGCCAGCAGCCAAGTTACAGGAACGATAAGGGGCTACACCTTC.

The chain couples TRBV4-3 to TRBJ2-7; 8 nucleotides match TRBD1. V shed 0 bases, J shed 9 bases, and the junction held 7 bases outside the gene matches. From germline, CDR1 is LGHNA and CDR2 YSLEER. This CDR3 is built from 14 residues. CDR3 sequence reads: CASSQDQGARGQYF. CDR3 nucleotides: TGCGCCAGCAGCCAAGACCAGGGGGCGCGAGGGCAGTACTTC.

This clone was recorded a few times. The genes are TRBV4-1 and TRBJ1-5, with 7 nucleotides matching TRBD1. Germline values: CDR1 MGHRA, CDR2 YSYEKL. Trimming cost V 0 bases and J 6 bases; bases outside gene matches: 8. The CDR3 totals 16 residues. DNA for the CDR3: TGCGCCAGCAGCCAAGATAGTAGGGGGCGAGGTCAGCCCCAGCATTTT. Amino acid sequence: CASSQDSRGRGQPQHF.

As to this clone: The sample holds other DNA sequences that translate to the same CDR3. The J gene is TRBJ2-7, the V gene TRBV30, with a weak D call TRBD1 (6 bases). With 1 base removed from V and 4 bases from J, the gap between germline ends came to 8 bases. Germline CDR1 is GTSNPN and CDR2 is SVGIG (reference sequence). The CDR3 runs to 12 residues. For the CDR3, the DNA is TGTGCCTGGAGTGAACAGGGTTACGAGCAGTACTTC. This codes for CAWSEQGYEQYF. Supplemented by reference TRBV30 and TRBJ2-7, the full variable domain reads SQTIHQWPATLVQPVGSPLSLECTVEGTSNPNLYWYRQAAGRGLQLLFYSVGIGQISSEVPQNLSASRPQDRQFILSSKKLLLSDSGFYLCAWSEQGYEQYFGPGTRLTVT.